Each of the 3 T cell receptor beta chains below was sequenced from the same sample in a study of vaccination effects on CD4 cells after COVID-19. The assay was immunoSEQ multiplex PCR, and TCRdb's table has in-frame clones only and misses some. The sample lists tens of thousands of clones; just under 75% were seen once. The antigens for these receptors are not known. Before sequencing took place, the ViraFEST assay used viral peptide pools to expand antigen-specific CD4+ T cells. The culture ran for 10 days before CD4+ T cells were isolated. None of the vaccinated had previously contracted SARS-CoV-2, and their nucleocapsid antibodies tested negative. Sample: CD4+ T cells from PBMCs cultured with SARS-CoV-2 spike peptides, taken before COVID-19 vaccination. These receptor sequences come from a human donor who received a COVID-19 vaccine.

V gene TRBV24-1 combines with J gene TRBJ2-1, with 13 positions matching TRBD2. The CDR3 has 15 residues. Trimming cost V 4 bases and J 9 bases; bases outside gene matches: 5. Germline CDR1 KGHDR, CDR2 SFDVKD. The CDR3 DNA follows: TGTGCCACCAGTGACCTCGGACTAGCGGGGGTTGAGCAGTTCTTC. It is translated as CATSDLGLAGVEQFF.

The J gene is TRBJ1-3, the V gene TRBV3-1 (or the pseudogene TRBV3-2), with D unclear. The V end was cut by 0 bases, the J end by 3 bases, with 9 bases between. The CDR3 covers 15 residues. Looked up from germline, CDR1 is LGHDT and CDR2 is YNNKEL (reference sequence). Here the CDR3 DNA reads TGTGCCAGCAGCCAAGAGGGCGCGAGTGGAAACACCATATATTTT. It yields the protein CASSQEGASGNTIYF.

V and J are TRBV25-1 and TRBJ1-6; 9 bases line up with TRBD1. V was clipped by 1 base and J by 7 bases; unmatched bases: 2. The CDR3 is 15 amino acids. Per the germline V gene, CDR1 is MGHDK and CDR2 is SYGVNS. Here the CDR3 DNA reads TGTGCCAGCAGTGAATTACAGGGGGCCAATTCACCCCTCCACTTT. Encoded protein: CASSELQGANSPLHF.